The sample holds one count of the clone carrying this T cell receptor beta chain. These data originate in a study of patients and donors after allogeneic stem cell transplantation. The CDR3 runs 16 residues. The J segment lost 4 bases and the V segment lost 4 bases, leaving 9 bases of the junction unmatched. In germline, CDR1 is SGHTA, CDR2 FQGTGA. TCRdb used MiXCR to reprocess the RT-PCR reads, holding one entry per CDR3 protein. This table has some 960,000 distinct CDR3 sequences, roughly 17% appearing once. This TCR came from a human donor who was either an allogeneic HSCT recipient or a stem cell or donor lymphocyte infusion donor (not recorded which). It is not recorded whose cells these are; they may come from a transplant donor. The V call is TRBV7-3, the J call TRBJ2-3; 9 bases map to TRBD1. The sample was blood, either unsorted or a sorted T cell fraction (not recorded which). The CDR3 DNA follows: TGTGCCAGCAGCTCCGGGGCGACAGGGGGATCAGATACGCAGTATTTT. Translation gives CASSSGATGGSDTQYF.